Each of the 29 T cell receptor beta chains below was sequenced from the same sample in a study of T cells in Graves' hyperthyroidism and ophthalmopathy. Amplification of TCR beta CDR3 regions used RNA as the template. HTBI primers drove first-round RT-PCR of the TCR CDR3. TCRdb reanalysed the multiplex PCR reads using MiXCR and keeps one entry per CDR3 protein. Among hundreds of thousands of distinct CDR3 sequences listed, roughly 16% were seen once. Sequences were obtained from blood. The receptors come from a woman aged 25 to 45 with Graves' hyperthyroidism.

The chain recombines TRBV18 with TRBJ2-1, with D possibly matching TRBD2 (5 bases). V gave up 3 bases and J gave up 6 bases, with 12 bases separating them. Germline assignment: CDR1 KGHSH and CDR2 LQKENI. The length of the CDR3 is 14 residues. DNA for the CDR3: TGTGCCAGCTCACCTGGGCGGGCCCGCAATGAGCAGTTCTTC. It is translated as CASSPGRARNEQFF.

This clonotype was found many times. The chain has TRBV20-1 and TRBJ2-7; TRBD1 matches 7 bases. This CDR3 spans 14 amino acids. J was trimmed by 3 bases and V by 3 bases; bases with no gene match: 8. Germline V gives CDR1 DFQATT, CDR2 SNEGSKA (reference sequence). This CDR3 reads CSARGDSRFYEQYF. The CDR3, as DNA: TGCAGTGCTAGGGGGGACAGCCGGTTCTACGAGCAGTACTTC.

This clonotype was recorded at least ten times. This chain uses TRBV5-1 with TRBJ2-3; TRBD2 matches at 13 bases. Germline lookup yields CDR1 SGHRS and CDR2 YFSETQ. The trim removed 7 bases at V and 2 bases at J, leaving 16 bases unmatched. The CDR3 has 19 residues. The CDR3 nucleotides are TGCGCCAGCCTTCATACGGGACAGGGACTAGCGGGACTCACAGATACGCAGTATTTT. This codes for CASLHTGQGLAGLTDTQYF.

In its sample, this clonotype was seen a few times. This chain uses TRBV5-5 with TRBJ2-5, with unresolved D. V shed 1 base and J shed 4 bases, with 11 bases lying between them. CDR1 and CDR2 from the germline V gene are SGHKS and YYEKEE (reference sequence). The CDR3 extends over 14 amino acids. CDR3 sequence reads: CASSLPTNRETQYF. The CDR3 coding sequence is TGTGCCAGCAGCTTGCCCACGAATAGAGAGACCCAGTACTTC.

This clonotype has only a few counts. The J gene is TRBJ1-4, the V gene TRBV12-3 or TRBV12-4; a weak D match, TRBD1 (6 bases). Trimming shortened V by 7 bases and J by 7 bases, and 16 bases separated the two germline ends. The CDR3 spans 14 residues. CDR3 protein: CASTIGGRTEKLFF. In DNA, the CDR3 is TGTGCCAGCACCATAGGGGGACGGACTGAAAAACTGTTTTTT.

In this sample, this clonotype turned up many times. The rearrangement uses TRBV20-1 and TRBJ2-1; 10 nucleotides match TRBD2. Trimming at V came to 3 bases and at J to 0 bases, leaving 8 bases not matched to a gene. This CDR3 contains 17 residues. Germline V CDR1 and CDR2: DFQATT, SNEGSKA (reference sequence). The CDR3 protein is CSARSAGGYSSYNEQFF. The CDR3 DNA is TGCAGTGCTAGGTCAGCGGGAGGGTACAGCTCCTACAATGAGCAGTTCTTC.

This clonotype was counted at least ten times. The genes are TRBV7-2 and TRBJ2-3, with 8 positions matching TRBD2. Trimming removed 5 bases from V and 4 bases from J; junction bases left unmatched: 17. The CDR3 covers 18 residues. Germline V gene lookup returns CDR1 SGHTA and CDR2 FQGNSA. Written as DNA, the CDR3 is TGTGCCAGCAGCCTAAGACTGCAGGGACTAGTCTCGCCAGATACGCAGTATTTT. The encoded protein is CASSLRLQGLVSPDTQYF.

This clonotype was recorded a few times. This rearrangement joins TRBV7-2 to TRBJ2-1; 9 bases agree with TRBD2. Losses at the gene ends were 3 bases for V and 8 bases for J; bases not matched to a gene: 8. Germline V gives CDR1 SGHTA, CDR2 FQGNSA. CDR3 length equals 15 residues. CDR3 nucleotides: TGTGCCAGCAGCTTCGGCGGGAGGGCGGGGGATGAGCAGTTCTTC. Translating it yields CASSFGGRAGDEQFF.

This clonotype was counted many times. The chain recombines TRBV28 with TRBJ1-2; D remains ambiguous. Germline V lookup: CDR1 MDHEN, CDR2 SYDVKM. Trimming removed 6 bases from V and 4 bases from J, with 18 bases in between. The CDR3 sequence is 15 residues long. CDR3 bases: TGTGCCAGCAGCAACACCCAACGAATCGGCTATGGCTACACCTTC. This sequence encodes CASSNTQRIGYGYTF.

The chain carries TRBV5-6 and TRBJ1-5; D is possibly TRBD1 (6 bases). Germline V lookup: CDR1 SGHDT, CDR2 YYEEEE. The V and J ends lost 4 bases and 2 bases respectively, with 10 bases between them. The CDR3 is made up of 14 amino acids. DNA for the CDR3: TGTGCCAGCAGCGAATGGACAGGCAATCAGCCCCAGCATTTT. Protein: CASSEWTGNQPQHF.

There are a few counts of this clonotype. The V call is TRBV7-9, the J call TRBJ2-7; 8 bases align to TRBD2. V lost 4 bases, J lost 5 bases, and 16 bases stayed unmatched. The CDR3 covers 17 residues. Germline assignment: CDR1 SEHNR and CDR2 FQNEAQ (reference sequence). The CDR3 region has the DNA TGTGCCAGCAGCTCGGGGGGGTGGGGGACAATCGTCGACGAGCAGTACTTC. This sequence encodes CASSSGGWGTIVDEQYF.

This clonotype was seen a few times. The rearrangement links TRBV11-2 to TRBJ2-1; 11 bases align to TRBD1. V dropped 10 bases and J dropped 5; count of bases not matched to a gene: 4. Germline CDR1 SGHAT, CDR2 FQNNGV. The CDR3 length is 13 residues. The CDR3 DNA is TGTGCCACGGGACAGGGGGGGGACAATGAGCAGTTCTTC. Translated, it gives CATGQGGDNEQFF.

A remark on this clonotype: Germline is not matched at one junction end, which may reflect a read error. The chain employs TRBV7-2 and TRBJ1-5, with D uncertain. This CDR3 is built from 15 residues. Germline-derived CDR1 and CDR2 are SGHTA and FQGNSA. CDR3: CASSFSGGSNQPRHF. The CDR3 DNA reads as TGTGCCAGCAGCTTCTCAGGAGGAAGCAATCAGCCCCGGCATTTT.

This clonotype has more than one count but fewer than ten. This chain links TRBV3-1 with TRBJ2-7; D might be TRBD2 (5 bases). The CDR3 loop spans 14 amino acids. Trimming left V 1 base short and J 3 bases short, with 10 bases between. Germline V gives CDR1 LGHDT, CDR2 YNNKEL (reference sequence). The CDR3 is CASSQVAGGYEQYF. The CDR3 DNA reads TGTGCCAGCAGCCAAGTGGCGGGTGGCTACGAGCAGTACTTC.

This clonotype has a count of ten or more. The genes are TRBV7-2 and TRBJ2-3; D gene uncertain. Germline lookup yields CDR1 SGHTA and CDR2 FQGNSA. There are 16 residues in the CDR3. V lost 4 bases and J lost 6, with 20 bases in between. The CDR3 reads CASSSARRSDRDTQYF. CDR3 coding DNA: TGTGCCAGCAGCTCCGCACGAAGAAGTGACCGGGATACGCAGTATTTT. The entire variable domain, with the rest obtained from reference TRBV7-2 and TRBJ2-3, is as follows: GAGVSQSPSNKVTEKGKDVELRCDPISGHTALYWYRQSLGQGLEFLIYFQGNSAPDKSGLPSDRFSAERTGGSVSTLTIQRTQQEDSAVYLCASSSARRSDRDTQYFGPGTRLTVL.

This chain links TRBV5-1 with TRBJ2-3, with 13 bases matching TRBD2. The CDR3 contains 16 residues. Germline V CDR1 and CDR2: SGHRS, YFSETQ. The J segment lost 5 bases and the V segment lost 0 bases, leaving 3 bases of the junction unmatched. The CDR3 here is CASSLGTSGSRDTQYF. The CDR3 DNA follows: TGCGCCAGCAGCTTGGGGACTAGCGGGAGTAGAGATACGCAGTATTTT. The variable domain in full, completed from reference TRBV5-1 and TRBJ2-3, reads KAGVTQTPRYLIKTRGQQVTLSCSPISGHRSVSWYQQTPGQGLQFLFEYFSETQRNKGNFPGRFSGRQFSNSRSEMNVSTLELGDSALYLCASSLGTSGSRDTQYFGPGTRLTVL.

The table lists this clonotype with a few counts. The J gene is TRBJ2-3, the V gene TRBV27, with 10 bases lining up with TRBD2. There are 14 residues in the CDR3. The germline V gene encodes CDR1 MNHEY and CDR2 SMNVEV (reference sequence). The V and J ends lost 6 bases and 2 bases, in that order; junction bases with no gene match: 2. This chain's CDR3 is CASRLAGVTDTQYF. The CDR3 DNA reads TGTGCCAGCAGGCTAGCGGGAGTCACAGATACGCAGTATTTT.

A remark on this clonotype: The junction and the germline gene differ at one end; a read error may be behind it. The chain employs TRBV9 and TRBJ2-3; TRBD2 aligns across 12 bases. The CDR3 length is 17 residues. CDR1 is SGDLS and CDR2 is YYNGEE in the germline V gene. CDR3 loop: CASSAKTSGRNTDTQYF. CDR3 DNA sequence: TGCGCCAGCAGTGCGAAAACTAGCGGGAGGAACACAGATACGCAGTATTTT.

The chain combines TRBV29-1 with TRBJ2-7, with 9 nucleotides matching TRBD2. In germline, CDR1 is SQVTM, CDR2 ANQGSEA. The CDR3 covers 14 residues. With 7 bases clipped from V and 3 bases from J, the junction kept 10 bases outside the gene matches. The CDR3 is CSAGGRAPFYEQYF. For the CDR3, the DNA is TGCAGCGCCGGCGGGAGGGCCCCCTTCTACGAGCAGTACTTC.

This clonotype was seen more than once but under ten times. One base away lies a much larger clone, so this may be a sequencing read error. The rearrangement joins TRBV2 to TRBJ2-3; 7 bases match TRBD2. Trimming took 6 bases from V and 5 from J; bases not matched to a gene: 20. The CDR3 spans 18 residues. Germline CDR1 reads SNHLY; CDR2 reads FYNNEI. The CDR3 protein is CASSRESGMAAGRDTQYF. CDR3 DNA: TGTGCCAGCAGCAGGGAAAGCGGGATGGCCGCAGGGAGAGATACGCAGTATTTT.

This chain uses TRBV2 with TRBJ2-1; 7 bases fit TRBD2. This CDR3 contains 13 residues. With V trimmed by 1 base and J by 13 bases, 7 bases remained unmatched. CDR1 is SNHLY, CDR2 FYNNEI, per germline. CDR3 protein: CASSEGTRVVQFF. Here the CDR3 DNA reads TGTGCCAGCAGTGAAGGGACTAGGGTTGTACAGTTCTTC.

This clonotype was seen ten or more times. The V gene is TRBV20-1, the J gene TRBJ2-7; TRBD2 matches at 7 bases. CDR1 DFQATT and CDR2 SNEGSKA come from the germline V gene (reference sequence). V shed 0 bases, J shed 0 bases, and the junction held 5 bases outside the gene matches. The CDR3 spans 15 residues. CDR3 DNA: TGCAGTGCTAGAGATCTGGGCGGGGGCTCCTACGAGCAGTACTTC. This encodes CSARDLGGGSYEQYF.

This clonotype was observed a few times. This rearrangement joins TRBV27 to TRBJ2-7; D gene ambiguous. There are 15 residues in the CDR3. In germline, CDR1 is MNHEY, CDR2 SMNVEV (reference sequence). Trimming shortened V by 5 bases and J by 0 bases, and 14 bases separated the two germline ends. CDR3 sequence reads: CASSPSELSSYEQYF. DNA of the CDR3: TGTGCCAGCAGTCCGAGCGAATTAAGCTCCTACGAGCAGTACTTC.

The chain joins TRBV5-1 to TRBJ2-5, with 9 bases fitting TRBD2. Trimming cost V 6 bases and J 5 bases; bases outside gene matches: 11. Germline assignment: CDR1 SGHRS and CDR2 YFSETQ. The CDR3 consists of 15 residues. The DNA for the CDR3 is TGCGCCAGCAACCCCCGAGCGGGAGGAGGGGAGACCCAGTACTTC. Translated, it gives CASNPRAGGGETQYF.

CDR3 nucleotide sequence: TGTGCCAGCAGCTCCTCCCATAGCGCCCCGAACACCGGGGAGCTGTTTTTT. Translating gives CASSSSHSAPNTGELFF. This chain connects TRBV9 to TRBJ2-2; the D gene is possibly TRBD2 (5 bases). CDR1 SGDLS and CDR2 YYNGEE come from the germline V gene. This CDR3 region has 17 residues. Trimming cost V 4 bases and J 0 bases, with 16 bases left between them.

Only a few counts were recorded for this clonotype. V is TRBV18 and J is TRBJ1-4; TRBD1 aligns across 9 bases. Germline V gene sequence: CDR1 KGHSH, CDR2 LQKENI. With 6 bases clipped from V and 5 bases from J, the junction kept 4 bases outside the gene matches. This CDR3 region has 14 residues. The CDR3 DNA follows: TGTGCCAGCTCCCTTGGGACAGGGAATGAAAAACTGTTTTTT. Its translation: CASSLGTGNEKLFF.

This clonotype has a count of ten or more. The CDR3 is CASKPGTGYNEQFF. CDR3 sequence (DNA): TGTGCCAGCAAGCCCGGGACAGGGTACAATGAGCAGTTCTTC. The rearrangement joins TRBV27 to TRBJ2-1; the match to TRBD1 covers 9 bases. This CDR3 spans 14 amino acids. Germline loops: CDR1 MNHEY, CDR2 SMNVEV (reference sequence). Trimming cost V 7 bases and J 4 bases; bases outside gene matches: 5.

The V and J genes are TRBV10-3 and TRBJ2-6; possibly TRBD1 or TRBD2 for D (5 bases each). Germline CDR1 reads ENHRY; CDR2 reads SYGVKD. This CDR3 region has 17 residues. V lost 10 bases, J lost 0 bases, and 19 bases lay in between. The CDR3 loop is CASGEWGITSGANVLTF. CDR3 bases: TGTGCCAGCGGTGAATGGGGGATCACCTCTGGGGCCAACGTCCTGACTTTC.

In this sample, this clonotype turned up many times. This chain joins TRBV28 and TRBJ1-5; 7 nucleotides align to TRBD1. V was clipped by 5 bases and J by 1 base; unmatched bases: 8. The CDR3 runs to 16 residues. Germline lookup yields CDR1 MDHEN and CDR2 SYDVKM. The CDR3 region has the DNA TGTGCCAGCAGTACAGGGGAAATTATAAGCAATCAGCCCCAGCATTTT. This encodes CASSTGEIISNQPQHF.